In its sample, the clone carrying this TCR beta chain was seen many times. The antigen remains undetermined. The data originate from a study of T cells in Graves' hyperthyroidism and ophthalmopathy. Study background: The authors collected peripheral blood at initial diagnosis, before any treatment. Study-wide results and limits: Ophthalmopathy cases were set apart from stable hyperthyroidism by a 13 V-J model. In blood, most of the thyroid clonotypes expanded above 0.001 were also present.

The germline gives CDR1 KGHSH, CDR2 LQKENI. The CDR3 is 15 residues long. V lost 0 bases and J 5 bases, leaving 13 bases between the germline ends. Researchers took RNA transcripts and amplified the TCR beta CDR3 regions from them. Researchers ran a first-round RT-PCR on the TCR CDR3 using the HTBI primer set. TCRdb independently ran MiXCR on the multiplex PCR reads; one entry per CDR3 protein. Counted here are hundreds of thousands of distinct CDR3 sequences, 12% to 15% occurring once; the ten biggest clones make up roughly a tenth. This clonotype was sampled from a woman under 30 with Graves' hyperthyroidism. This chain uses TRBV18 with TRBJ1-1, with a tentative D call TRBD1 (5 bases). Sequences were obtained from blood. CDR3 DNA: TGTGCCAGCTCACCACCGGCAGGGCTAAGGACTGAAGCTTTCTTT. Translation gives CASSPPAGLRTEAFF.